This TCR beta chain was found in a study of T cells in Graves' hyperthyroidism and ophthalmopathy. Study summary: The initial diagnosis was the point when peripheral blood was collected, ahead of any treatment.

Study-wide results and limits: A 13 V-J model separated ophthalmopathy from stable hyperthyroidism. Ophthalmopathy was identified by the model a median 6.5 months ahead of onset.

Absence of ophthalmopathy progression within 18 months defined stable Graves' hyperthyroidism. As regards this clonotype: The antigen is not known.

TCR beta CDR3 region amplification was performed from RNA transcripts. A set of HTBI primers served as the primers for a first-round RT-PCR of the TCR CDR3. TCRdb reprocessed the multiplex PCR reads via MiXCR and lists one record per CDR3 protein. The sample carries under 350,000 distinct CDR3 sequences, roughly 20% recorded once. CDR1 SQVTM and CDR2 ANQGSEA come from the germline V gene. There are 13 residues in the CDR3. J was trimmed by 3 bases and V by 7 bases; bases with no gene match: 8. The sample was blood. The clonotype originates from a woman aged 45-65 years with Graves' hyperthyroidism. The chain carries TRBV29-1 and TRBJ1-2; the match to TRBD1 covers 7 bases. This CDR3 is CSAVQGMDYGYTF. The CDR3 DNA reads as TGCAGCGCCGTACAGGGGATGGACTATGGCTACACCTTC.